These T cell receptor beta chains were read from a single sample in a study of cytomegalovirus exposure and HLA in healthy donors. Sequencing used immunoSEQ multiplex PCR; TCRdb keeps in-frame clones, though not all of them. The data show some 210,000 clones, around 87% seen once. Material: PBMCs. The receptors were sampled from a young woman in good health and CMV-seropositive. The CDR3 runs from the conserved cysteine through the conserved F or W. Fields, in order: CDR3 protein, CDR3 length, V gene, J gene.

CASSIGDSSYEQYF	14	TRBV19	TRBJ2-7
CASSPSQPYEQYF	13	TRBV27	TRBJ2-7
CASSSAPGGTEAFF	14	TRBV27	TRBJ1-1
CASSSGQGPYGYTF	14	TRBV28	TRBJ1-2
CASSSPINSDRDRLGAIEQYF	21	TRBV13	TRBJ2-7
CASSFGVAGRETQYF	15	TRBV5-1	TRBJ2-5
CSGRDSDYGYTF	12	TRBV29-1	TRBJ1-2
CCWGDGNTGELFF	13	TRBV29-1	TRBJ2-2
CSARKLDEQFF	11	TRBV20-1	TRBJ2-1
CASSLDSYSEQPQHF	15	TRBV5-1	TRBJ1-5
CASSLGSGPSYAQYF	15	TRBV7-8	TRBJ2-7
CASSGPSGQGAYGYTF	16	TRBV6-1	TRBJ1-2